A selection of T cell receptor beta chains follows, all from one sample in a study of control samples from healthy donors and cancer patients. Repertoires were generated with immunoSEQ multiplex PCR, while TCRdb's copy carries only in-frame clones and drops some. The sample holds roughly 88,000 clones, over 80% seen once. The sample was blood. The source of these receptors is a man between 25 and 39 years old in good health. Each CDR3 is given with its conserved first and last residue. D genes are given only for firm matches. Clone size is not always given. Where it is, it says once, few, many or a class for expanded clones.

v_call: TRBV11-2
j_call: TRBJ1-6
clone_size: -
d_call: -
cdr3_aa: CASSQQRDPNLTPLHF
cdr3_nt: TGTGCCAGCAGCCAACAGCGGGACCCAAATTTAACCCCCCTCCACTTT

v_call: TRBV6-5
j_call: TRBJ1-1
clone_size: once
d_call: -
cdr3_aa: CASSYDRRGTEAFF
cdr3_nt: TGTGCCAGCAGTTACGACAGGAGAGGGACTGAAGCTTTCTTT

v_call: TRBV2
j_call: TRBJ1-1
clone_size: -
d_call: -
cdr3_aa: CASSEYGARSTEAFF
cdr3_nt: TGTGCCAGCAGTGAGTACGGGGCGCGAAGCACTGAAGCTTTCTTT

v_call: TRBV18
j_call: TRBJ2-7
clone_size: -
d_call: -
cdr3_aa: CASSPVSYEQYF
cdr3_nt: TGTGCCAGCTCACCGGTCTCCTACGAGCAGTACTTC

v_call: TRBV7-9
j_call: TRBJ1-1
clone_size: -
d_call: -
cdr3_aa: CASSLVRARDTEAFF
cdr3_nt: TGTGCCAGCAGCTTAGTACGGGCCAGGGACACTGAAGCTTTCTTT

v_call: TRBV14
j_call: TRBJ2-3
clone_size: -
d_call: TRBD1
cdr3_aa: CASSRWDSFSDTQYF
cdr3_nt: TGTGCCAGCAGCCGATGGGACAGCTTCTCAGATACGCAGTATTTT

v_call: TRBV19
j_call: TRBJ1-1
clone_size: -
d_call: -
cdr3_aa: CASTLRGEAFF
cdr3_nt: TGTGCCAGTACTCTTAGGGGGGAAGCTTTCTTT

v_call: TRBV6-1
j_call: TRBJ1-6
clone_size: -
d_call: -
cdr3_aa: CASSGNPWTPFSSYNSPLHF
cdr3_nt: TGTGCCAGCAGTGGGAACCCATGGACCCCTTTTAGCTCCTATAATTCACCCCTCCACTTT

v_call: TRBV14
j_call: TRBJ1-6
clone_size: -
d_call: -
cdr3_aa: CASSRDGTGDSPLHF
cdr3_nt: TGTGCCAGCAGCCGAGACGGGACGGGGGATTCACCCCTCCACTTT

v_call: TRBV10-2
j_call: TRBJ1-4
clone_size: -
d_call: -
cdr3_aa: CASSVGEKLFF
cdr3_nt: TGCGCCAGCAGTGTGGGGGAAAAACTGTTTTTT

v_call: TRBV6-1
j_call: TRBJ2-2
clone_size: once
d_call: TRBD2
cdr3_aa: CASSEALLAGANTGELFF
cdr3_nt: TGTGCCAGCAGTGAAGCGCTTCTAGCGGGGGCGAACACCGGGGAGCTGTTTTTT

v_call: TRBV7-9
j_call: TRBJ1-4
clone_size: -
d_call: TRBD1
cdr3_aa: CASSGTGWDEKLFF
cdr3_nt: TGTGCCAGCAGCGGGACAGGGTGGGACGAAAAACTGTTTTTT

v_call: TRBV28
j_call: TRBJ1-5
clone_size: -
d_call: -
cdr3_aa: CASSTNRAGYSNQPQHF
cdr3_nt: TGTGCCAGCAGCACAAACCGGGCCGGGTATAGCAATCAGCCCCAGCATTTT

v_call: TRBV6-1
j_call: TRBJ2-7
clone_size: -
d_call: TRBD1
cdr3_aa: CASSEWGQGYYEQYF
cdr3_nt: TGTGCCAGCAGTGAATGGGGACAGGGCTACTACGAGCAGTACTTC

v_call: TRBV30
j_call: TRBJ2-1
clone_size: -
d_call: -
cdr3_aa: CAWSAGGARNEQFF
cdr3_nt: TGTGCCTGGAGTGCCGGTGGGGCGCGCAATGAGCAGTTCTTC

v_call: TRBV12-5
j_call: TRBJ1-1
clone_size: few
d_call: TRBD1
cdr3_aa: CAVVNKGARTEAFF
cdr3_nt: TGTGCTGTGGTCAATAAGGGGGCGCGCACTGAAGCTTTCTTT

v_call: TRBV6-1
j_call: TRBJ1-2
clone_size: -
d_call: -
cdr3_aa: CASSEESIDGYTF
cdr3_nt: TGTGCCAGCAGTGAAGAGTCTATTGATGGCTACACCTTC

v_call: TRBV12-5
j_call: TRBJ1-2
clone_size: -
d_call: -
cdr3_aa: CASGLEGRLNGYTF
cdr3_nt: TGTGCTAGTGGCCTAGAGGGACGTCTAAATGGCTACACCTTC

v_call: TRBV24-1
j_call: TRBJ2-3
clone_size: -
d_call: -
cdr3_aa: CATSDRTESTDTQYF
cdr3_nt: TGTGCCACCAGTGACAGGACAGAATCAACAGATACGCAGTATTTT

v_call: TRBV19
j_call: TRBJ2-7
clone_size: once
d_call: TRBD1
cdr3_aa: CASSIYRGTTYEQYF
cdr3_nt: TGTGCCAGTAGTATCTACAGGGGGACCACCTACGAGCAGTACTTC

v_call: TRBV5-1
j_call: TRBJ1-3
clone_size: -
d_call: -
cdr3_aa: CASSLAGGNSGNTIYF
cdr3_nt: TGCGCCAGCAGCTTGGCTGGCGGTAATAGTGGAAACACCATATATTTT

v_call: TRBV29-1
j_call: TRBJ2-5
clone_size: -
d_call: -
cdr3_aa: CSVDIWGQETQYF
cdr3_nt: TGCAGCGTTGATATTTGGGGGCAAGAGACCCAGTACTTC

v_call: TRBV13
j_call: TRBJ2-7
clone_size: -
d_call: TRBD1
cdr3_aa: CASSSGQGAALRQYF
cdr3_nt: TGTGCCAGCAGCTCGGGACAGGGGGCCGCTCTGCGGCAGTACTTC

v_call: TRBV3-1/TRBV3-2
j_call: TRBJ2-3
clone_size: -
d_call: TRBD2
cdr3_aa: CASSQGLAGGDVTDTQYF
cdr3_nt: TGTGCCAGCAGCCAAGGGCTAGCGGGGGGGGATGTCACAGATACGCAGTATTTT

v_call: TRBV2
j_call: TRBJ1-1
clone_size: -
d_call: -
cdr3_aa: CASSLRTDTEAFF
cdr3_nt: TGTGCCAGCAGCCTAAGGACAGATACTGAAGCTTTCTTT

v_call: TRBV27
j_call: TRBJ1-2
clone_size: -
d_call: -
cdr3_aa: CASSFYGADGYTF
cdr3_nt: TGTGCCAGCAGTTTCTATGGGGCAGATGGCTACACCTTC

v_call: TRBV5-1
j_call: TRBJ1-2
clone_size: -
d_call: -
cdr3_aa: CASSPEVGDYGYTF
cdr3_nt: TGCGCCAGCAGCCCCGAGGTAGGCGACTATGGCTACACCTTC

v_call: TRBV19
j_call: TRBJ1-5
clone_size: -
d_call: TRBD1
cdr3_aa: CASSITGGGQPQHF
cdr3_nt: TGTGCCAGTAGTATTACAGGGGGGGGGCAGCCCCAGCATTTT

v_call: TRBV5-1
j_call: TRBJ1-2
clone_size: -
d_call: TRBD1
cdr3_aa: CASSGSGTGFPHGYTF
cdr3_nt: TGCGCCAGCAGCGGCTCCGGGACAGGATTCCCTCATGGCTACACCTTC

v_call: TRBV5-1
j_call: TRBJ2-3
clone_size: once
d_call: -
cdr3_aa: CASSLVGGSGDTQYF
cdr3_nt: TGCGCCAGCAGCTTGGTGGGGGGATCGGGAGATACGCAGTATTTT

v_call: TRBV6-5
j_call: TRBJ1-6
clone_size: -
d_call: -
cdr3_aa: CASSYSLRSPYSPLHF
cdr3_nt: TGTGCCAGCAGTTACTCTTTGCGGAGCCCCTATTCACCCCTCCACTTT

v_call: TRBV5-6
j_call: TRBJ2-7
clone_size: -
d_call: -
cdr3_aa: CASSLGETRRGQSEQYF
cdr3_nt: TGTGCCAGCAGCTTGGGGGAAACACGGAGGGGTCAGTCCGAGCAGTACTTC

v_call: TRBV28
j_call: TRBJ1-2
clone_size: -
d_call: TRBD1
cdr3_aa: CASRPQGVYGYTF
cdr3_nt: TGTGCCAGTCGTCCCCAGGGGGTCTATGGCTACACCTTC

v_call: TRBV5-1
j_call: TRBJ2-1
clone_size: -
d_call: -
cdr3_aa: CASNNEQFF
cdr3_nt: TGCGCCAGCAACAATGAGCAGTTCTTC

v_call: TRBV14
j_call: TRBJ2-7
clone_size: -
d_call: TRBD2
cdr3_aa: CASSHRAGAYSYEQYF
cdr3_nt: TGTGCCAGCAGCCATCGAGCGGGGGCTTATTCCTACGAGCAGTACTTC

v_call: TRBV4-1
j_call: TRBJ1-1
clone_size: -
d_call: -
cdr3_aa: CASSQADLFIYTEAFF
cdr3_nt: TGCGCCAGCAGCCAAGCGGACCTATTCATTTACACTGAAGCTTTCTTT

v_call: TRBV9
j_call: TRBJ2-7
clone_size: once
d_call: -
cdr3_aa: CASSVVPREQYF
cdr3_nt: TGTGCCAGCAGCGTAGTCCCTCGCGAGCAGTACTTC

v_call: TRBV5-4
j_call: TRBJ2-1
clone_size: -
d_call: TRBD2
cdr3_aa: CASSKRGVRSEQFF
cdr3_nt: TGTGCCAGCTCAAAGCGGGGGGTCAGAAGTGAGCAGTTCTTC

v_call: TRBV18
j_call: TRBJ2-7
clone_size: -
d_call: -
cdr3_aa: CASSPTNWDTNYEQYF
cdr3_nt: TGTGCCAGCTCACCAACAAATTGGGACACCAACTACGAGCAGTACTTC

v_call: TRBV5-1
j_call: TRBJ2-7
clone_size: -
d_call: TRBD1
cdr3_aa: CASRTGTGNYEQYF
cdr3_nt: TGCGCCAGCAGAACGGGGACAGGTAACTACGAGCAGTACTTC

v_call: TRBV5-4
j_call: TRBJ2-7
clone_size: -
d_call: -
cdr3_aa: CASSSGKKGTSVYEQYF
cdr3_nt: TGTGCCAGCAGCTCGGGGAAAAAGGGGACCTCCGTCTACGAGCAGTACTTC

v_call: TRBV25-1
j_call: TRBJ1-1
clone_size: few
d_call: -
cdr3_aa: CASSESVTGASEAFF
cdr3_nt: TGTGCCAGCAGTGAATCAGTGACAGGAGCGTCTGAAGCTTTCTTT

v_call: TRBV6-4
j_call: TRBJ2-3
clone_size: few
d_call: TRBD2
cdr3_aa: CASSDSSGGTDTQYF
cdr3_nt: TGTGCCAGCAGTGACTCGAGCGGGGGCACAGATACGCAGTATTTT

v_call: TRBV19
j_call: TRBJ1-5
clone_size: -
d_call: TRBD1
cdr3_aa: CASSATTGGWQPQHF
cdr3_nt: TGTGCCAGTAGTGCAACCACAGGGGGCTGGCAGCCCCAGCATTTT

v_call: TRBV30
j_call: TRBJ1-4
clone_size: -
d_call: -
cdr3_aa: CASGRQGMEKLFF
cdr3_nt: TGTGCCTCAGGTCGGCAGGGGATGGAAAAACTGTTTTTT

v_call: TRBV5-1
j_call: TRBJ1-5
clone_size: -
d_call: -
cdr3_aa: CASSLAGGFSNQPQHF
cdr3_nt: TGCGCCAGCAGCTTGGCCGGGGGGTTTAGCAATCAGCCCCAGCATTTT

v_call: TRBV14
j_call: TRBJ2-4
clone_size: -
d_call: -
cdr3_aa: CASSHRGLGNIQYF
cdr3_nt: TGTGCCAGCAGCCACAGGGGCCTAGGAAACATTCAGTACTTC

v_call: TRBV11-3
j_call: TRBJ2-5
clone_size: -
d_call: TRBD1
cdr3_aa: CASSLRQQGQETQYF
cdr3_nt: TGTGCCAGCAGCTTAAGGCAACAGGGGCAAGAGACCCAGTACTTC

v_call: TRBV18
j_call: TRBJ2-5
clone_size: -
d_call: TRBD2
cdr3_aa: CASSPASGEETQYF
cdr3_nt: TGTGCCAGCTCACCGGCCAGCGGGGAAGAGACCCAGTACTTC

v_call: TRBV7-9
j_call: TRBJ1-2
clone_size: -
d_call: -
cdr3_aa: CASSPRGDRGDYTF
cdr3_nt: TGTGCCAGCAGCCCCCGGGGAGACCGGGGGGACTACACCTTC

v_call: TRBV30
j_call: TRBJ1-2
clone_size: -
d_call: TRBD1
cdr3_aa: CAWKRDRALNNYGYTF
cdr3_nt: TGTGCCTGGAAGAGGGACAGAGCCCTTAACAACTATGGCTACACCTTC

v_call: TRBV5-1
j_call: TRBJ1-2
clone_size: -
d_call: -
cdr3_aa: CASSLGSNYGYTF
cdr3_nt: TGCGCCAGCAGCTTGGGTTCTAACTATGGCTACACCTTC